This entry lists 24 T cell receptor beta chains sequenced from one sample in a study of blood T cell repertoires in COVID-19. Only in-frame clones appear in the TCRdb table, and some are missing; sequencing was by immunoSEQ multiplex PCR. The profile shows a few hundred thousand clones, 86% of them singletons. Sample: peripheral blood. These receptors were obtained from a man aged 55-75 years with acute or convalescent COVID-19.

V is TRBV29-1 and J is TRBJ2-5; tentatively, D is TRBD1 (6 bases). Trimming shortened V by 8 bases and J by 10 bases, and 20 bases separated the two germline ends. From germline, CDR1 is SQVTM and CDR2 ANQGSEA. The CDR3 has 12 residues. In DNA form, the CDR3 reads TGCAGCCTTGGGTGGGCAGGGGAAGACCAGTACTTC. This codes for CSLGWAGEDQYF.

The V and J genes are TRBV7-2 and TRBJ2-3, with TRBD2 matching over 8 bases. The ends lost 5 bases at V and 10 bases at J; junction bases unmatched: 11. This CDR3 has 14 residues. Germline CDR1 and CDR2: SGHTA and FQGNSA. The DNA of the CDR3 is TGTGCCAGCAGCCTAAGCGGGAGCATACTGGCGCAGTATTTT. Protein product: CASSLSGSILAQYF. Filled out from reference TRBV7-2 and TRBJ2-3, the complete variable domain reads GAGVSQSPSNKVTEKGKDVELRCDPISGHTALYWYRQSLGQGLEFLIYFQGNSAPDKSGLPSDRFSAERTGGSVSTLTIQRTQQEDSAVYLCASSLSGSILAQYFGPGTRLTVL.

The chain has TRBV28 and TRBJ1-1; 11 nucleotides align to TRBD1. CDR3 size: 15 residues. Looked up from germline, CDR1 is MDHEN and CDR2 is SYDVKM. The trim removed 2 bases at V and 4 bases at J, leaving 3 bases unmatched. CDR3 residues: CASSLAGTGGTEAFF. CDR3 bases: TGTGCCAGCAGTTTAGCCGGGACAGGGGGCACTGAAGCTTTCTTT.

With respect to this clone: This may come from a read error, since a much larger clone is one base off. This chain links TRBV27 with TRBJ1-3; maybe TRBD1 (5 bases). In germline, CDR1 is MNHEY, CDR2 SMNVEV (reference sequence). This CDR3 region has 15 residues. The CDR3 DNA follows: TGTGTCAGCAGTTTACGGCAGGGTGGTGGAAACACCATATATTTT. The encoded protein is CVSSLRQGGGNTIYF.

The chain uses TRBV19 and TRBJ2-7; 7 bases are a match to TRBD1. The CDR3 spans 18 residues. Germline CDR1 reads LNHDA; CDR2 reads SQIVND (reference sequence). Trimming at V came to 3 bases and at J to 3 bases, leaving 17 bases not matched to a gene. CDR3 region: CASSISPTGDDWHYEQYF. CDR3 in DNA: TGTGCCAGTAGTATCTCGCCAACAGGGGATGACTGGCACTACGAGCAGTACTTC.

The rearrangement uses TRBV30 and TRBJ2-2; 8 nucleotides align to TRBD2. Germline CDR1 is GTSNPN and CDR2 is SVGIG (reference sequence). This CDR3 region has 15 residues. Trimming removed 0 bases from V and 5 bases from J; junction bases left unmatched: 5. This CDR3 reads CAWSVDLAGTGELFF. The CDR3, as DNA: TGTGCCTGGAGTGTAGACCTAGCGGGTACCGGGGAGCTGTTTTTT.

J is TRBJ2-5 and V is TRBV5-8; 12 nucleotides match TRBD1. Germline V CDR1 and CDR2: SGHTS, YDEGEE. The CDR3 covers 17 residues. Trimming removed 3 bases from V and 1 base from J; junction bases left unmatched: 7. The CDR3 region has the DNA TGTGCCAGCAGCTGGACGGGGACAGGGGGCTTCCAAGAGACCCAGTACTTC. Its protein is CASSWTGTGGFQETQYF.

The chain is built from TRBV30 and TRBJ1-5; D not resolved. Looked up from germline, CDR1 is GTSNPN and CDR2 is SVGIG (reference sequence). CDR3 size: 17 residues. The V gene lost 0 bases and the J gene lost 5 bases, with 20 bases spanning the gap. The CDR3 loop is CAWSVPPYGRLDQPQHF. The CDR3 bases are TGTGCCTGGAGTGTTCCCCCCTATGGGAGGCTGGATCAGCCCCAGCATTTT.

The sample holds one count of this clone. The CDR3 sequence: CASSLRGGSTGVELFF. In DNA form, the CDR3 reads TGTGCCAGCAGCTTGAGGGGAGGCTCCACTGGCGTTGAACTGTTTTTT. The V gene is TRBV5-4, the J gene TRBJ1-4, with D maybe TRBD1 (5 bases). Trimming shortened V by 1 base and J by 12 bases, and 22 bases separated the two germline ends. This CDR3 is built from 16 residues. Germline V gene data show CDR1 as SGHNT and CDR2 as YYREEE (reference sequence). The full variable domain, in which reference TRBV5-4 and TRBJ1-4 provide the parts outside the CDR3, is ETGVTQSPTHLIKTRGQQVTLRCSSQSGHNTVSWYQQALGQGPQFIFQYYREEENGRGNFPPRFSGLQFPNYSSELNVNALELDDSALYLCASSLRGGSTGVELFFGSGTQLSVL.

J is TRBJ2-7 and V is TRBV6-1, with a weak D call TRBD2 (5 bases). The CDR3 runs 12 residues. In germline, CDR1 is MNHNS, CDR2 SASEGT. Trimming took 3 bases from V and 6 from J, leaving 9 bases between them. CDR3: CASSDRTSEQYF. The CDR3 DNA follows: TGTGCCAGCAGTGACAGGACTTCCGAGCAGTACTTC.

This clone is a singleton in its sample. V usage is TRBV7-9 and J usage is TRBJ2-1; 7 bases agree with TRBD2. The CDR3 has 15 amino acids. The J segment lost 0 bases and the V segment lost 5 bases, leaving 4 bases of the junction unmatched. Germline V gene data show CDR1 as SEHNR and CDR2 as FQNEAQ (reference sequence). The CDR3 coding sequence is TGTGCCAGCAGCCCTCAGCGGGACTCCTACAATGAGCAGTTCTTC. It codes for CASSPQRDSYNEQFF.

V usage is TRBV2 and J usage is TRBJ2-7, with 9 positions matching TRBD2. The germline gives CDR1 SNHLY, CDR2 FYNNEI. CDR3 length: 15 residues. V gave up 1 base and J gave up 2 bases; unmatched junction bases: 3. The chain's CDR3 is CASSEERGATYEQYF. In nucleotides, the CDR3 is TGTGCCAGCAGTGAAGAGCGGGGGGCTACCTACGAGCAGTACTTC.

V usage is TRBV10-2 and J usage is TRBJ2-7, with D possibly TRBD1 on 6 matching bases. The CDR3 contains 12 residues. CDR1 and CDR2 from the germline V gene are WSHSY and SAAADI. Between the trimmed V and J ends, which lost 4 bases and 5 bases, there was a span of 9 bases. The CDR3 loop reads CASSGDTDEQYF. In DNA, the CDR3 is TGCGCCAGCAGTGGGGACACCGACGAGCAGTACTTC.

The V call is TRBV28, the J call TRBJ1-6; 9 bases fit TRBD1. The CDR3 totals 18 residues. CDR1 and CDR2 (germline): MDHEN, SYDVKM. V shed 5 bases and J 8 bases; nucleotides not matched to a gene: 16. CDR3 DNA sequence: TGTGCCAGCAGTCCACACAGGGGGCTAGGGTCTTTGGATTCACCCCTCCACTTT. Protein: CASSPHRGLGSLDSPLHF.

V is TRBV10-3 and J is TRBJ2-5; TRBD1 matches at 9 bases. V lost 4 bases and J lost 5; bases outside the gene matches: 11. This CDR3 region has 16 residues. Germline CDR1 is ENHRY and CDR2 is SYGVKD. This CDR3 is CAISAGGNRGQETQYF. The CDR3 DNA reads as TGTGCCATCAGTGCGGGGGGCAACAGGGGGCAGGAGACCCAGTACTTC.

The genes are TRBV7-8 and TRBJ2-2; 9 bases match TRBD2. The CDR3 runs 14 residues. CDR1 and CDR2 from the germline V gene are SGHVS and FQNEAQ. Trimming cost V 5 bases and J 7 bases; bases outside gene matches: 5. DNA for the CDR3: TGTGCCAGCAGCCGTAGCGGGAGAGACGGGGAGCTGTTTTTT. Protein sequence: CASSRSGRDGELFF.

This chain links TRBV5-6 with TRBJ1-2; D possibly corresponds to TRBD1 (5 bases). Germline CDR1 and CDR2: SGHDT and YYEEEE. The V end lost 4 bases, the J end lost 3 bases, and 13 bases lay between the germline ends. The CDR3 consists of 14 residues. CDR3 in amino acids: CASSQPRGDYGYTF. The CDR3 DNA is TGTGCCAGCAGCCAACCCCGGGGGGACTATGGCTACACCTTC.

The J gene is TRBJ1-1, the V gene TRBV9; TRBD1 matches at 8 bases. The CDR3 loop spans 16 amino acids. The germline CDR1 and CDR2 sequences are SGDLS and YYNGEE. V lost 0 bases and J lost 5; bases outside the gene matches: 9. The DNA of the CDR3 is TGTGCCAGCAGCGTAGGGTATGACAGGGGAGAGACTGAAGCTTTCTTT. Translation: CASSVGYDRGETEAFF. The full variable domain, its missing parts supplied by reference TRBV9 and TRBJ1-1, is DSGVTQTPKHLITATGQRVTLRCSPRSGDLSVYWYQQSLDQGLQFLIQYYNGEERAKGNILERFSAQQFPDLHSELNLSSLELGDSALYFCASSVGYDRGETEAFFGQGTRLTVV.

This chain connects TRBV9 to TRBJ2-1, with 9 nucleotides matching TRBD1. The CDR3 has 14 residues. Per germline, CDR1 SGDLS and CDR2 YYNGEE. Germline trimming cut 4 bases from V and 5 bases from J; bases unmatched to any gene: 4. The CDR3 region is CASSQQGADNEQFF. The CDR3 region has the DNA TGTGCCAGCAGCCAACAGGGGGCGGACAATGAGCAGTTCTTC.

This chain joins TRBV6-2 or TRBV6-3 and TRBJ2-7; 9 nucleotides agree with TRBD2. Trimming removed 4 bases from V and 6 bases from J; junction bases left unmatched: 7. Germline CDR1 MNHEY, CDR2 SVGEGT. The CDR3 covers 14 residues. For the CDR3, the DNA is TGTGCCAGCAGTTCCCGGCGGGAGGGCCTCGAGCAGTACTTC. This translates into CASSSRREGLEQYF.

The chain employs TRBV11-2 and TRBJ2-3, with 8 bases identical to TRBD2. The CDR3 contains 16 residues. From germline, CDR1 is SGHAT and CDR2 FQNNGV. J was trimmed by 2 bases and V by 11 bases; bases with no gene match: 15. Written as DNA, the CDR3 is TGTGCCGGGTCCGGGGGGATAGCGGGACTCACAGATACGCAGTATTTT. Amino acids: CAGSGGIAGLTDTQYF.

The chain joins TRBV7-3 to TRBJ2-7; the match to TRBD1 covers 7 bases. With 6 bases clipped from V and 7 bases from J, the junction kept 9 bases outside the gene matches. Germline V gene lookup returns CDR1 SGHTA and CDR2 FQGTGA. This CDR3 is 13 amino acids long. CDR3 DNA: TGTGCCAGCAGTGCCGACAGGGCCTTGGAGCAGTACTTC. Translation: CASSADRALEQYF.

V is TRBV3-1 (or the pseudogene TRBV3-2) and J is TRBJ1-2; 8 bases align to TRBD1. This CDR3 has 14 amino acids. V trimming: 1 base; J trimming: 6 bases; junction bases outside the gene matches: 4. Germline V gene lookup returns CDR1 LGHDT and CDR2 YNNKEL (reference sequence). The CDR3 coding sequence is TGTGCCAGCAGCCAAGTCCCAGGGGGCAATGGCTACACCTTC. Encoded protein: CASSQVPGGNGYTF.

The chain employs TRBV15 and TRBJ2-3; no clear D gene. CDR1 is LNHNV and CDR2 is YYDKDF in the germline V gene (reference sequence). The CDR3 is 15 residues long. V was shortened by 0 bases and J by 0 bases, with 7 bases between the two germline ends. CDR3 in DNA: TGTGCCACCAGCAGAGATTACGGTAGCACAGATACGCAGTATTTT. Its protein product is CATSRDYGSTDTQYF.